The TCR beta chain described here comes from a study of blood T cell repertoires in COVID-19. Background on the study: COVID-19 samples from acute and convalescent phases originated in the United States, Italy and Spain. PBMCs, B-cell-depleted T cells, or T cells were the source of the cDNA or gDNA that made up the material.

This CDR3 contains 11 residues. Germline CDR1 is LGHNT and CDR2 is FRNRAP. The V and J ends lost 6 bases and 4 bases respectively, with 6 bases between them. Methods used by the authors: The assay estimated nucleated cells by amplifying reference gene primers. The protocol was immunoSEQ multiplex PCR, while the TCRdb copy is restricted to in-frame clones and leaves out a portion. The V and J calls and the clone size are those of that table, but D and trimming were determined from the DNA. Counted here are approximately 190,000 clones, 70% to 90% occurring once; the ten biggest clones make up approximately 21%.

This sequence was found in a man aged 60 to 69 with active or convalescent COVID-19. Sequenced sample: peripheral blood. This chain uses TRBV12-5 with TRBJ1-2; D is undetermined. The CDR3 protein is CASGSGYGYTF. CDR3 nucleotides: TGTGCTAGTGGATCAGGCTATGGCTACACCTTC.